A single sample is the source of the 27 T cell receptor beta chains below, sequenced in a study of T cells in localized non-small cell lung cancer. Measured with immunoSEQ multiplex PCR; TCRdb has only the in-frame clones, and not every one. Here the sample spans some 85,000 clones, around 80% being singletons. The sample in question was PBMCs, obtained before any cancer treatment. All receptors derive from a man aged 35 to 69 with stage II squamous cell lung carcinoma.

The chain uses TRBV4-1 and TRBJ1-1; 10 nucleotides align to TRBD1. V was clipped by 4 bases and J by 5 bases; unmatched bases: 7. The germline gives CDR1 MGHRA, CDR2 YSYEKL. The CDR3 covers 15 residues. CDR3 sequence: CASSPTGGWGTEAFF. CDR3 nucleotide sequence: TGCGCCAGCAGCCCGACAGGGGGCTGGGGTACTGAAGCTTTCTTT.

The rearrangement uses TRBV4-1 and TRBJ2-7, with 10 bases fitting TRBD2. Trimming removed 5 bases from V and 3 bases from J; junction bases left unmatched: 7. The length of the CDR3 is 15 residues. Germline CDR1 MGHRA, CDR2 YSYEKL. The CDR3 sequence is CASSYLAGGVYEQYF. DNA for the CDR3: TGCGCCAGCAGCTACTTAGCGGGGGGAGTCTACGAGCAGTACTTC.

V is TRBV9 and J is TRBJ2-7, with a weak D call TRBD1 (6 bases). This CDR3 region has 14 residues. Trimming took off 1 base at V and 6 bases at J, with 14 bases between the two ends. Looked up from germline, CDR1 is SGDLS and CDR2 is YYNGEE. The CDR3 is CASSVTPSRGEQYF. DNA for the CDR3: TGTGCCAGCAGCGTAACCCCTAGCAGGGGCGAGCAGTACTTC.

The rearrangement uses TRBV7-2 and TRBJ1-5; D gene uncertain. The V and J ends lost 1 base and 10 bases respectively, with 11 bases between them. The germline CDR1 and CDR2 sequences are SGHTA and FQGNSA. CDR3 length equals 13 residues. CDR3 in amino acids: CASSLGQTGPQHF. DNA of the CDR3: TGTGCCAGCAGCTTAGGGCAAACCGGCCCCCAGCATTTT.

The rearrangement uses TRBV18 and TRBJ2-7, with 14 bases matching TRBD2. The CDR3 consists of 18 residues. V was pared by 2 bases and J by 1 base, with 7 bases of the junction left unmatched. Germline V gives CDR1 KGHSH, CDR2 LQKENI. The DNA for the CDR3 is TGTGCCAGCTCACCATTGATGGGGACTAGCGGGAGTTCCTACGAGCAGTACTTC. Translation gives CASSPLMGTSGSSYEQYF.

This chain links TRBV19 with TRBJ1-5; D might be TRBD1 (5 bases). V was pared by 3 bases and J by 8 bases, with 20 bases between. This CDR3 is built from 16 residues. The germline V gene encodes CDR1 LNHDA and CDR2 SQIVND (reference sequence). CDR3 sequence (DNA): TGTGCCAGTAGTATGTGGGACCGGGGTTTAGGGAAGCCCCAGCATTTT. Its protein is CASSMWDRGLGKPQHF. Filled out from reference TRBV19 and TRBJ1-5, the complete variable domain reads DGGITQSPKYLFRKEGQNVTLSCEQNLNHDAMYWYRQDPGQGLRLIYYSQIVNDFQKGDIAEGYSVSREKKESFPLTVTSAQKNPTAFYLCASSMWDRGLGKPQHFGDGTRLSIL.

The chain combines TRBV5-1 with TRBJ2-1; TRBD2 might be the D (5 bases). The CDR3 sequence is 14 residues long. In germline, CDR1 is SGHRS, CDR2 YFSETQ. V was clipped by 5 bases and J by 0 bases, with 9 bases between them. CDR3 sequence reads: CASRSTSSYNEQFF. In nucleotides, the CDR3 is TGCGCCAGCAGAAGCACTAGCTCCTACAATGAGCAGTTCTTC.

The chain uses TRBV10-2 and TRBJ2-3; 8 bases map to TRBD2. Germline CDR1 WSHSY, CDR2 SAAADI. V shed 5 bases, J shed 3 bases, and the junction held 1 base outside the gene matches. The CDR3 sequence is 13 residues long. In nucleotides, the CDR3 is TGCGCCAGCAGTCGACTAGCGACAGATACGCAGTATTTT. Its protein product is CASSRLATDTQYF.

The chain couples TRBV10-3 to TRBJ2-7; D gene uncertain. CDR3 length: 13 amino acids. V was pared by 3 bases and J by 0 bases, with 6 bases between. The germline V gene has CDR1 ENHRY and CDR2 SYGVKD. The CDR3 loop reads CAISEMASYEQYF. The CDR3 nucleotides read TGTGCCATCAGTGAAATGGCCTCCTACGAGCAGTACTTC.

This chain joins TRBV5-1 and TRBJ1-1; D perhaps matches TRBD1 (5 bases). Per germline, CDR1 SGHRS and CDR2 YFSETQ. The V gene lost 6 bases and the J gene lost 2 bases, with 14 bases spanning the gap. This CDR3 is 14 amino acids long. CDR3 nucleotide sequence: TGCGCCAGCACACCTCATACAGGAAACACTGAAGCTTTCTTT. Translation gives CASTPHTGNTEAFF.

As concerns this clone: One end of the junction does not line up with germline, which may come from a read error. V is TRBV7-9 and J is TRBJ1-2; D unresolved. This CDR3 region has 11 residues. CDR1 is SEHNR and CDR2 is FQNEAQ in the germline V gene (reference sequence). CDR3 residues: CASSLGIWLSF. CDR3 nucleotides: TGTGCCAGCAGCTTAGGGATATGGCTCTCCTTC.

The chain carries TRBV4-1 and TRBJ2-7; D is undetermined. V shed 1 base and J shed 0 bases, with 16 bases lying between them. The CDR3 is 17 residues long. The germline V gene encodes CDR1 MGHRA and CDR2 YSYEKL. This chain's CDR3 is CASSQANLGGSSYEQYF. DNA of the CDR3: TGCGCCAGCAGCCAAGCGAATTTGGGCGGTAGCTCCTACGAGCAGTACTTC.

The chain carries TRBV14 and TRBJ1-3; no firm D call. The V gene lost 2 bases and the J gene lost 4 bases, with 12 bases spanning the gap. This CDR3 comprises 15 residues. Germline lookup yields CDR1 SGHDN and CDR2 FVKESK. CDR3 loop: CASSQRGRWGNTIYF. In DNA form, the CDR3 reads TGTGCCAGCAGCCAACGAGGTCGATGGGGAAACACCATATATTTT.

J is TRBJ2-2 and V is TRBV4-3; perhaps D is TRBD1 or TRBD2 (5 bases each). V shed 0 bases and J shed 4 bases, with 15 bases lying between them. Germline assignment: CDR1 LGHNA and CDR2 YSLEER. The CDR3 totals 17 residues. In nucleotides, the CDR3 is TGCGCCAGCAGCCAAGAGTTCACAGGAGGAAGCACCGGGGAGCTGTTTTTT. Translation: CASSQEFTGGSTGELFF.

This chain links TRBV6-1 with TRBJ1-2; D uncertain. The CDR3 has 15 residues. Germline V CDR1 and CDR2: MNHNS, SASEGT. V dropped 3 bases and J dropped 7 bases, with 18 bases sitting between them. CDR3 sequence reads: CASSDMAGAWGGYTF. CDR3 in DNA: TGTGCCAGCAGTGATATGGCAGGAGCCTGGGGTGGCTACACCTTC.

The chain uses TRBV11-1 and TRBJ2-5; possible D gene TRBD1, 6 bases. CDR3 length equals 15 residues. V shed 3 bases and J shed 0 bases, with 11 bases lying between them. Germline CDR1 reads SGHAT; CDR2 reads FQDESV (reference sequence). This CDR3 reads CASSFRDTYQETQYF. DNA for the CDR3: TGTGCCAGCAGCTTCCGGGACACGTACCAAGAGACCCAGTACTTC.

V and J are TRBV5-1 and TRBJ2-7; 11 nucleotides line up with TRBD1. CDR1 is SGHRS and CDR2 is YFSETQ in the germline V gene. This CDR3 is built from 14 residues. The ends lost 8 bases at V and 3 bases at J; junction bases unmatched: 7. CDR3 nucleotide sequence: TGCGCCAGTACAACCGGGACAGGGGGCTACGAGCAGTACTTC. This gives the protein CASTTGTGGYEQYF.

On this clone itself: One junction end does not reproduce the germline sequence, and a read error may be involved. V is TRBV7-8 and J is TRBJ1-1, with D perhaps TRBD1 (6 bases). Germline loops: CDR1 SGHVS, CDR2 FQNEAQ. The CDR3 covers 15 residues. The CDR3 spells CASSSAGAGNSEAFF. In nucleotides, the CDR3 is TGTGCCAGCAGCTCCGCGGGGGCAGGGAACTCTGAAGCTTTCTTT.

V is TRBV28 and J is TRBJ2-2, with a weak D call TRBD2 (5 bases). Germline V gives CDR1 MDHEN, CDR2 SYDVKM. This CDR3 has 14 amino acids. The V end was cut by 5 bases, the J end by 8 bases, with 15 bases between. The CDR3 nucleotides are TGTGCCAGCAGTCTAACGGTGGGAGTGGGGGAGCTGTTTTTT. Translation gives CASSLTVGVGELFF.

CDR3 sequence reads: CASSPTRTSGTYEQYF. CDR3 nucleotides: TGCGCCAGCAGCCCAACTAGGACTAGCGGGACCTACGAGCAGTACTTC. This rearrangement joins TRBV4-1 to TRBJ2-7; 12 bases map to TRBD2. CDR3 length: 16 amino acids. Germline trimming cut 4 bases from V and 2 bases from J; bases unmatched to any gene: 6. In germline, CDR1 is MGHRA, CDR2 YSYEKL.

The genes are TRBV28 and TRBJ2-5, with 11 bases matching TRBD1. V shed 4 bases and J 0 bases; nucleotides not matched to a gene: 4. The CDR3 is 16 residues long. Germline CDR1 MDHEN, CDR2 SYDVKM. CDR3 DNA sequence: TGTGCCAGCAGTTCGGGACAGGGGGTGTACCAAGAGACCCAGTACTTC. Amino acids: CASSSGQGVYQETQYF.

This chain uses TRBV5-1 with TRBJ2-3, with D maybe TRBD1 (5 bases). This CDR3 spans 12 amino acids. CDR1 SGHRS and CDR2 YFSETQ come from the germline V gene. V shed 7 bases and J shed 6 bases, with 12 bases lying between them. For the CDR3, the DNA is TGCGCCAGCTCCAGGGAAAAGGATACGCAGTATTTT. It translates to CASSREKDTQYF. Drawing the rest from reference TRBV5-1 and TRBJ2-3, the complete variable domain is KAGVTQTPRYLIKTRGQQVTLSCSPISGHRSVSWYQQTPGQGLQFLFEYFSETQRNKGNFPGRFSGRQFSNSRSEMNVSTLELGDSALYLCASSREKDTQYFGPGTRLTVL.

CDR3: CASSRQGGRQPQHF. The CDR3, as DNA: TGTGCCAGCAGTAGACAGGGAGGGCGTCAGCCCCAGCATTTT. The chain uses TRBV2 and TRBJ1-5; 7 nucleotides align to TRBD1. The CDR3 consists of 14 residues. After removal of 5 bases from V and 6 bases from J, the junction contained 7 bases not matched to a gene. From germline, CDR1 is SNHLY and CDR2 FYNNEI.

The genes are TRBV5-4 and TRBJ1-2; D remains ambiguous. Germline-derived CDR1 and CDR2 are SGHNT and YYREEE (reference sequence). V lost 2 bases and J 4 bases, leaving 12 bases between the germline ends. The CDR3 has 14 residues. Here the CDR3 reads CASSLDNGIYGYTF. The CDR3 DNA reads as TGTGCCAGCAGCTTAGATAATGGGATCTATGGCTACACCTTC. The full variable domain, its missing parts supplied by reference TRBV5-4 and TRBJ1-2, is ETGVTQSPTHLIKTRGQQVTLRCSSQSGHNTVSWYQQALGQGPQFIFQYYREEENGRGNFPPRFSGLQFPNYSSELNVNALELDDSALYLCASSLDNGIYGYTFGSGTRLTVV.

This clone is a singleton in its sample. The CDR3 is CASSLDGSPTDTQYF. CDR3 DNA sequence: TGCGCCAGCAGCTTGGACGGCAGCCCGACAGATACGCAGTATTTT. The chain uses TRBV5-1 and TRBJ2-3; no clear D gene. Germline-derived CDR1 and CDR2 are SGHRS and YFSETQ. Trimming left V 0 bases short and J 3 bases short, with 11 bases between. The CDR3 loop spans 15 amino acids.

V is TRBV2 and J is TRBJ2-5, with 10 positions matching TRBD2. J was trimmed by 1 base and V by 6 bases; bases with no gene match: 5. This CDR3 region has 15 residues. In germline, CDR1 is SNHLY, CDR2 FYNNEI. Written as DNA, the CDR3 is TGTGCCAGCAGGTCGAGCGGGAGGGCCCAAGAGACCCAGTACTTC. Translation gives CASRSSGRAQETQYF.

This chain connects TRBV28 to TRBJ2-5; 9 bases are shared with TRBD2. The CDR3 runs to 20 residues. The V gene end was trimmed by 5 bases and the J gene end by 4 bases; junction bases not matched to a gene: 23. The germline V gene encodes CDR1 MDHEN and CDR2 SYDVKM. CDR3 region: CASSATTYPRGSGSTETQYF. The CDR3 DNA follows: TGTGCCAGCAGTGCTACGACATACCCCCGTGGTAGCGGGAGTACAGAGACCCAGTACTTC.